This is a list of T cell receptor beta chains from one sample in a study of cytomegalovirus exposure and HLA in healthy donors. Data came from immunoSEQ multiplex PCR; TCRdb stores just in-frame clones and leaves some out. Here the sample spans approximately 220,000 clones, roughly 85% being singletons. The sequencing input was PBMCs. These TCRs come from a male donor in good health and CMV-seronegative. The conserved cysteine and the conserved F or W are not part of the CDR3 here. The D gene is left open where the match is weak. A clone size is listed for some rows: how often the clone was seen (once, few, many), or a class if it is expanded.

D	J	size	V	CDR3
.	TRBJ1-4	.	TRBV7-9	ASSSTITSATNEKLF
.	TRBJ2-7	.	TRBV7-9	ASSFTRAQGKGYEQY
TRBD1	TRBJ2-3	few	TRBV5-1	ASSIGQGADTQY
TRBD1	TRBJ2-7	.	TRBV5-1	ASSSKMDRGLYEQY
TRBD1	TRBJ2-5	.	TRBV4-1	ASSQTGTGRREQY
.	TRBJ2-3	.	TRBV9	ASSALSTDTQY
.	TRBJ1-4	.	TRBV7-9	ASSLPGDEKLF
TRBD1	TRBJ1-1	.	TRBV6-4	ASSRTGWGDTEAF
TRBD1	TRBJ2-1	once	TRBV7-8	ASSADRAPYNEQF
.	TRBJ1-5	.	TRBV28	ASSLYSGNQPQH
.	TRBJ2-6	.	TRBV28	ASSLLAPRSGANVLT
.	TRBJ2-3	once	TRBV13	ASSTYTDTQY
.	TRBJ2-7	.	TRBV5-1	ASSLGSGLYEQY
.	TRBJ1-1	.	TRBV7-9	ASSLDRNTEAF
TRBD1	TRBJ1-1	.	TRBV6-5	ASRTGLILNTEAF
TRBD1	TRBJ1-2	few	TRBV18	ASSPYQDRDHGYT
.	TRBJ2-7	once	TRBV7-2	ASSNNRDSYEQY
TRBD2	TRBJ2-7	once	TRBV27	ASSFSGGSSYEQY
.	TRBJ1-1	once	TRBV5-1	ASSFLSQGGPPFAEAF
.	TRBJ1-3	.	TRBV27	ASRERVGGTGNTIY
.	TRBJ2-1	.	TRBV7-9	ASSFEGGEQF
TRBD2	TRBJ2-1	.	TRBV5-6	ASSLGGGSSYNEQF
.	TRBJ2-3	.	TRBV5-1	ASSFGPTTDTQY
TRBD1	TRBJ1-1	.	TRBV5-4	ASSKDRGFGAEAF
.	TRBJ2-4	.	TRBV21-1	ASSKVPGFDKNIQY
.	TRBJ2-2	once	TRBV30	AWSRGGPGELF
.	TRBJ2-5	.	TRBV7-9	ASSLQQSPQETQY
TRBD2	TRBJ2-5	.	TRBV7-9	ASSLGGGQETQY
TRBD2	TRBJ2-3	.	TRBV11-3	ASSPRTSGGGNTQY
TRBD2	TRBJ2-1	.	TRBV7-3	ASSNSGGNYNEQF
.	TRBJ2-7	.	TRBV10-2	ASSESPLLSSYEQY